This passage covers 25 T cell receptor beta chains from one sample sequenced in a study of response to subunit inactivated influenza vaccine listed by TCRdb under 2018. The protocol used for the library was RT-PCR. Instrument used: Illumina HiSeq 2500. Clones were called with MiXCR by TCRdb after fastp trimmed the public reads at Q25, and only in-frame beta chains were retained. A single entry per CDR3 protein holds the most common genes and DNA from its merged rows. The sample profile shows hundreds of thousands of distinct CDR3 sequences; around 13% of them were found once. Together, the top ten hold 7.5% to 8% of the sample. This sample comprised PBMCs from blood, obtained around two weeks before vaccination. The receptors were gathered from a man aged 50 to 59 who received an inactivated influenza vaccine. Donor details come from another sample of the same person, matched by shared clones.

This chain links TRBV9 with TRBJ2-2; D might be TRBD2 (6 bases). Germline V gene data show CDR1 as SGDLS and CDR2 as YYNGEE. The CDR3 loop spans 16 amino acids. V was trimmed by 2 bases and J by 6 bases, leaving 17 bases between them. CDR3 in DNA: TGTGCCAGCAGCGTCCGGGGGTTGATCAACCCCGGGGAGCTGTTTTTT. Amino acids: CASSVRGLINPGELFF.

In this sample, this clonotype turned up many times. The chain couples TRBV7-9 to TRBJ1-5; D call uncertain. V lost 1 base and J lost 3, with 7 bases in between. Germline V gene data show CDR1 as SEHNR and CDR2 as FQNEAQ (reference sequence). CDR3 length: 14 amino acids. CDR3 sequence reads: CASSLGGNNQPQHF. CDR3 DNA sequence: TGTGCCAGCAGCTTAGGTGGGAACAATCAGCCCCAGCATTTT.

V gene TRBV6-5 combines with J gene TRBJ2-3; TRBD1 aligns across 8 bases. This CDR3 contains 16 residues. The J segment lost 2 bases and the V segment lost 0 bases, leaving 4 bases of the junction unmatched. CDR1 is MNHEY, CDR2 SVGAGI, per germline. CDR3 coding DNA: TGTGCCAGCAGTTACTCTGGGACAGGATACACAGATACGCAGTATTTT. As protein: CASSYSGTGYTDTQYF.

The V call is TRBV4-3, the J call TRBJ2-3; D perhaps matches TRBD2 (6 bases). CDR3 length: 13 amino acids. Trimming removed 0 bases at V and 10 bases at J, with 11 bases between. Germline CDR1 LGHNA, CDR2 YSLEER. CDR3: CASSQELANAQYF. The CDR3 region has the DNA TGCGCCAGCAGCCAAGAACTAGCTAACGCGCAGTATTTT.

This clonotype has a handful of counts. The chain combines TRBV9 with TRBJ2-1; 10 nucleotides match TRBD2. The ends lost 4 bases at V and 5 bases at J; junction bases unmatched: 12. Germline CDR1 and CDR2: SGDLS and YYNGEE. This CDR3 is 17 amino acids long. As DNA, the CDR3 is TGTGCCAGCAGCCCAGGTACGGCTAGCGGGAGCGACAATGAGCAGTTCTTC. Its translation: CASSPGTASGSDNEQFF.

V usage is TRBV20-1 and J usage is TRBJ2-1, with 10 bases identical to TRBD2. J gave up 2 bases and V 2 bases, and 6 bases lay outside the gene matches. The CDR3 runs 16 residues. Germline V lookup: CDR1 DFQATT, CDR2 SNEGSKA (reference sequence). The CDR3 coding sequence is TGCAGTGCTAGACCTATACTAGCGGGGCCCTACAATGAGCAGTTCTTC. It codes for CSARPILAGPYNEQFF.

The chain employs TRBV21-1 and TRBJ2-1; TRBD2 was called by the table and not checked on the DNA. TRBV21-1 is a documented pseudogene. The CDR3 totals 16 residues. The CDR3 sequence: CASSKEWPSGSREQFF. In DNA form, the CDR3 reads TGTGCCAGCAGCAAAGAGTGGCCTAGCGGGAGCCGTGAGCAGTTCTTC.

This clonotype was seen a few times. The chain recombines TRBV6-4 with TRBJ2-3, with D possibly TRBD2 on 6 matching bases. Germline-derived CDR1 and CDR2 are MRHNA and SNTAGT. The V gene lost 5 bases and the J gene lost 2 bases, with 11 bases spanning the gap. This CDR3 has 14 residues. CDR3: CASSREFLTDTQYF. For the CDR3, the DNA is TGTGCCAGCAGTCGGGAGTTTCTCACAGATACGCAGTATTTT.

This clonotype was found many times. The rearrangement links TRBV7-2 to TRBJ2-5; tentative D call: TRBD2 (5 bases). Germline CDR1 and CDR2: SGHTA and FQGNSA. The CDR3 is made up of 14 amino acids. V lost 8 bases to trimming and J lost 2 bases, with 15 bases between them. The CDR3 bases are TGTGCCAGCCTAGGAGGTGGTCTTCAAGAGACCCAGTACTTC. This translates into CASLGGGLQETQYF.

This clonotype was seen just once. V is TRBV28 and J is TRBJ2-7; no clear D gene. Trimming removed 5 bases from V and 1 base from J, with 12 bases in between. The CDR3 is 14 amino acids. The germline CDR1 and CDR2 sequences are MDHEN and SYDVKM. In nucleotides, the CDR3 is TGTGCCAGCAGTCCCAGCCCCTTTTCCTACGAGCAGTACTTC. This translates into CASSPSPFSYEQYF.

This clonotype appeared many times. CDR3 sequence: CASSLGGGRAFF. The CDR3 bases are TGTGCCAGCAGTTTGGGGGGGGGGAGAGCTTTCTTT. The rearrangement joins TRBV12-3 or TRBV12-4 to TRBJ1-1; TRBD1 might be the D (5 bases). The CDR3 contains 12 residues. V lost 3 bases and J 10 bases, leaving 12 bases between the germline ends.

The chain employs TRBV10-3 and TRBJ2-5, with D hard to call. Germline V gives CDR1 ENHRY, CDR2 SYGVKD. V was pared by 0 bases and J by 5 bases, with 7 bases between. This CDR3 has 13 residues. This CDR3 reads CAISESRTETQYF. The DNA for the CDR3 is TGTGCCATCAGTGAGTCGCGGACCGAGACCCAGTACTTC.

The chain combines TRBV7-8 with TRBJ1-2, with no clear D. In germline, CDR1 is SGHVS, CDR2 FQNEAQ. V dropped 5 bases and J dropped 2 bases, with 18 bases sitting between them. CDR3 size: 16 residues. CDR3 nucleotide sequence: TGTGCCAGCAGCCCCTATCGGGCAGCCGGGAACTATGGCTACACCTTC. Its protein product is CASSPYRAAGNYGYTF.

CDR3 coding DNA: TGTGCCAGCAGTGAAGCGAGAAGCAATGAGCAGTTCTTC. Translating it yields CASSEARSNEQFF. The J gene is TRBJ2-1, the V gene TRBV2; no clear D. V was trimmed by 0 bases and J by 6 bases, leaving 6 bases between them. Germline CDR1 and CDR2: SNHLY and FYNNEI. The CDR3 is made up of 13 amino acids. Full variable domain (rest looked up from reference TRBV2 and TRBJ2-1): EPEVTQTPSHQVTQMGQEVILRCVPISNHLYFYWYRQILGQKVEFLVSFYNNEISEKSEIFDDQFSVERPDGSNFTLKIRSTKLEDSAMYFCASSEARSNEQFFGPGTRLTVL.

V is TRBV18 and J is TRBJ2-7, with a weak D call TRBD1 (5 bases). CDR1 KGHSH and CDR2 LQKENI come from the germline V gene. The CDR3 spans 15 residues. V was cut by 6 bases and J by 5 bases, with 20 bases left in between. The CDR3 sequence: CASSLKKGYFHEQYF. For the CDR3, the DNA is TGTGCCAGCTCCCTAAAAAAGGGGTATTTCCACGAGCAGTACTTC.

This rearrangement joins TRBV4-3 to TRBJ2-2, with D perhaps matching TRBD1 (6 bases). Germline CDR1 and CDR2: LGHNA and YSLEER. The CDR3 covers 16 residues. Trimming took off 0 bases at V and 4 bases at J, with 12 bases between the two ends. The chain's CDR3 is CASSQDRSGATGELFF. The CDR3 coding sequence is TGCGCCAGCAGCCAAGATAGGTCAGGGGCCACCGGGGAGCTGTTTTTT.

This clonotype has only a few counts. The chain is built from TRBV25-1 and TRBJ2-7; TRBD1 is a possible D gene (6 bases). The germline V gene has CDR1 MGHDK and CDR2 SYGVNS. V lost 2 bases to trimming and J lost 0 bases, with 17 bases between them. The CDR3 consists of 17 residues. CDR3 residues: CASSEAVGTGLSYEQYF. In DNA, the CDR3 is TGTGCCAGCAGTGAAGCGGTGGGAACAGGGCTCTCCTACGAGCAGTACTTC.

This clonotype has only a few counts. CDR3 sequence (DNA): TGTGCCAGCACGAATAATGAAAAACTGTTTTTT. Translated: CASTNNEKLFF. The V call is TRBV6-2 or TRBV6-3, the J call TRBJ1-4, with D unresolved. Trimming shortened V by 7 bases and J by 4 bases, and 4 bases separated the two germline ends. The CDR3 spans 11 residues. The V gene's germline CDR1 is MNHEY and CDR2 SVGEGT.

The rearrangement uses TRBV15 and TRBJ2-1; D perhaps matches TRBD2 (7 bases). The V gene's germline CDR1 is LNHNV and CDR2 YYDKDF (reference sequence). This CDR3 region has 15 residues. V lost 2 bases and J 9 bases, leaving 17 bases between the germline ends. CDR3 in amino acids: CATSRPQFGGLEQFF. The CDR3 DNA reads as TGTGCCACCAGCAGACCTCAGTTCGGGGGGCTTGAGCAGTTCTTC.

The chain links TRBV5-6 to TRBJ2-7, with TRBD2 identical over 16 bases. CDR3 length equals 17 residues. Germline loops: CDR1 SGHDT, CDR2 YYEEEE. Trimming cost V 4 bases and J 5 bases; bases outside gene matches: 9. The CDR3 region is CASSDGTSGRVFNEQYF. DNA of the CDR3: TGTGCCAGCAGCGACGGGACTAGCGGGAGGGTTTTCAACGAGCAGTACTTC.

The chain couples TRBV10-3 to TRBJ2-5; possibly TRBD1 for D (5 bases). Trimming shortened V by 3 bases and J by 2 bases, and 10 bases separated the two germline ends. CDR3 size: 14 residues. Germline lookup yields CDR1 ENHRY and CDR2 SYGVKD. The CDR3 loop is CAISELQGQETQYF. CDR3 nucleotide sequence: TGTGCCATCAGTGAATTGCAGGGACAAGAGACCCAGTACTTC.

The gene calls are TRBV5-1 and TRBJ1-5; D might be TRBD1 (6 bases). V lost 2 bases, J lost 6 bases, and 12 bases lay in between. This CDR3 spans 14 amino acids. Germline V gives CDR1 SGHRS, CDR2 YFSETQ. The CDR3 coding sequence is TGCGCCAGCAGCTTCGAGGCAGGGGTTCAGCCCCAGCATTTT. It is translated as CASSFEAGVQPQHF.

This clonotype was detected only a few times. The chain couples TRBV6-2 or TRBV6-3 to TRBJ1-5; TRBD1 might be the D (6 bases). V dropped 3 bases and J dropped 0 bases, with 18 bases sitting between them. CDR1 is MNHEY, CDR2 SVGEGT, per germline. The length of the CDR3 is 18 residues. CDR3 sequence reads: CASSYDRDIDFSNQPQHF. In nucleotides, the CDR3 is TGTGCCAGCAGTTATGACCGGGACATCGATTTTAGCAATCAGCCCCAGCATTTT.

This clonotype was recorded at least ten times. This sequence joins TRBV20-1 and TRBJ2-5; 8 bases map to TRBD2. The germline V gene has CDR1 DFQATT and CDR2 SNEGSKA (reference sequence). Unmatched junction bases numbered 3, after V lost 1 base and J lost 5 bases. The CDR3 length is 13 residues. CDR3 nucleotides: TGCAGTGCTAGAGGAGCGGGAGACGAGACCCAGTACTTC. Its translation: CSARGAGDETQYF.

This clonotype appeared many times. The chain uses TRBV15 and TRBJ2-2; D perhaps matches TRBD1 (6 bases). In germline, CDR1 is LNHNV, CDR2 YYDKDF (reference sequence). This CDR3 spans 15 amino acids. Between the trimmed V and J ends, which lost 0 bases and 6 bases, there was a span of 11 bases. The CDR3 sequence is CATSRDRGLAGELFF. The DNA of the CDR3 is TGTGCCACCAGCAGAGATAGGGGGTTGGCCGGGGAGCTGTTTTTT.